This TCR beta chain was documented in a study of blood T cell repertoires in COVID-19. Background on the study: Researchers got acute and convalescent COVID-19 samples from the United States, Italy and Spain. The analysed material was cDNA or gDNA that came from T cells, B-cell-depleted T cells, or PBMCs.

Per the original methods: Amplifying reference gene primers gave estimates of nucleated cell counts. TCRdb's table, derived via immunoSEQ multiplex PCR, lists solely in-frame clones and lacks some. Clone size and V and J calls were adopted from that table, with D and trimming inferred from the DNA. The data contain 150,000 to 200,000 clones, about 80% of them singletons. Germline assignment: CDR1 LNHNV and CDR2 YYDKDF (reference sequence). J lost 7 bases, V lost 4 bases, and 12 bases had no gene match. This CDR3 is 15 amino acids long. The receptor was derived from a human donor with acute or convalescent COVID-19. The donor label of this sample is uncertain. The sequencing input was peripheral blood. The chain joins TRBV15 to TRBJ2-7; TRBD1 agrees at 8 bases. The CDR3 sequence is CATSKGQAPGWEQYF. The CDR3 region has the DNA TGTGCCACCAGCAAGGGACAGGCCCCAGGTTGGGAGCAGTACTTC.